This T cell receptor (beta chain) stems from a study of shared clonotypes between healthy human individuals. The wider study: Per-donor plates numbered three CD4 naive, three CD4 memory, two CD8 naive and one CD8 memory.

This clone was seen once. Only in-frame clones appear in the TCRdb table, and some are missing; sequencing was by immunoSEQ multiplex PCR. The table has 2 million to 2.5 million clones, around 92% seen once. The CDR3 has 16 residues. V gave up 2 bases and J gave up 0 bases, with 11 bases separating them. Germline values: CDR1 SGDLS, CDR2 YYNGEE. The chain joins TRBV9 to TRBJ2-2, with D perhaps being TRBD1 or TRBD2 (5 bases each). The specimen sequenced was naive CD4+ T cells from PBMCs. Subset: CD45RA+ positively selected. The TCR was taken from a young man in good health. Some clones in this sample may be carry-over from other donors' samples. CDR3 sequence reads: CASSVQGRSNTGELFF. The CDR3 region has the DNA TGTGCCAGCAGCGTCCAGGGACGGTCGAACACCGGGGAGCTGTTTTTT.